The 27 T cell receptor beta chains reported below all come from one sample, sequenced in a study of CD8+CD57+ T cells in acquired aplastic anemia. Profiling of TCR beta VDJ combinations and CDR3 sequences used genomic DNA as template. A single record per CDR3 protein comes from TCRdb applying MiXCR to the reads. The table lists roughly 61,000 distinct CDR3 sequences, over 45% of them singletons, with over 2% in the top ten. The specimen was sorted CD4+, CD8+, or CD8+CD57+ T cells (not recorded which) from PBMCs. The receptors were sampled from a human donor in good health, serving as a control.

In this sample, this clonotype turned up once. The chain has TRBV2 and TRBJ2-3; 11 bases are a match to TRBD2. CDR1 is SNHLY and CDR2 is FYNNEI in the germline V gene. The length of the CDR3 is 16 residues. V gave up 6 bases and J gave up 0 bases; unmatched junction bases: 5. This chain's CDR3 is CASRRTSGSSTDTQYF. The CDR3 DNA follows: TGTGCCAGCAGGAGGACTAGCGGGTCTAGCACAGATACGCAGTATTTT.

The chain is built from TRBV4-3 and TRBJ2-5; TRBD2 matches 9 bases. Germline V gene sequence: CDR1 LGHNA, CDR2 YSLEER. The CDR3 is made up of 15 amino acids. The V gene end was trimmed by 0 bases and the J gene end by 6 bases; junction bases not matched to a gene: 5. This chain's CDR3 is CASSQDSGGPQTQYF. CDR3 DNA sequence: TGCGCCAGCAGCCAAGATAGCGGGGGTCCCCAGACCCAGTACTTC.

As to this clonotype: This could be a read error, since a much larger clone is one nucleotide away. In this CDR3 the conserved last residue, phenylalanine or tryptophan, is missing, so a read error is likely. V is TRBV6-1 and J is TRBJ1-5; D is possibly TRBD1 (6 bases). Germline loops: CDR1 MNHNS, CDR2 SASEGT. This CDR3 has 16 residues. V was clipped by 6 bases and J by 7 bases, with 22 bases between them. DNA of the CDR3: TGTGCCAGCAGCCCCGGACAGCTGGGGAACAAACAGCCCCAGCATCTT. Protein sequence: CASSPGQLGNKQPQHL.

Remarks on this clonotype: The junction departs from germline at one end; a sequencing error may be responsible. This rearrangement joins TRBV10-1 to TRBJ2-7; 7 bases match TRBD1. The CDR3 runs to 13 residues. Germline values: CDR1 WNHNN, CDR2 SYGVQD (reference sequence). CDR3 protein: CASLRQGAGEQYF. In DNA, the CDR3 is TGTGCCAGCTTGAGACAGGGCGCGGGCGAGCAGTACTTC.

Concerning this clonotype itself: An end of the junction does not agree with germline; a read error may underlie this. The rearrangement uses TRBV10-3 and TRBJ2-7; the match to TRBD2 covers 7 bases. The germline CDR1 and CDR2 sequences are ENHRY and SYGVKD. The CDR3 loop spans 15 amino acids. CDR3 amino acids: CAVSESGTITYEQYF. The CDR3 nucleotides are TGTGCCGTCAGTGAGTCGGGGACTATCACCTACGAGCAGTACTTC.

Note on this clonotype: Given a much more abundant clone one base away, this may be a read error. The chain is built from TRBV30 and TRBJ1-2; D uncertain. This CDR3 contains 13 residues. Germline lookup yields CDR1 GTSNPN and CDR2 SVGIG (reference sequence). The CDR3 protein is CARSTQTTGGYTF. The CDR3 DNA follows: TGTGCCCGGAGTACCCAGACGACGGGTGGCTACACCTTC.

This chain uses TRBV6-5 with TRBJ1-1; no firm D call. The CDR3 sequence is 14 residues long. Germline-derived CDR1 and CDR2 are MNHEY and SVGAGI. Trimming left V 3 bases short and J 7 bases short, with 15 bases between. CDR3 DNA: TGTGCCAGCAGTTATAGGTCCAGCAGTAGTGAAGCTTTCTTT. This sequence encodes CASSYRSSSSEAFF.

This clonotype is deemed medium-sized (0.01 to 0.1%). The chain uses TRBV19 and TRBJ2-7; 7 bases are shared with TRBD1. The CDR3 has 14 residues. The germline V gene has CDR1 LNHDA and CDR2 SQIVND (reference sequence). J was trimmed by 7 bases and V by 1 base; bases with no gene match: 7. This CDR3 reads CASSIGGQRGEQYF. DNA of the CDR3: TGTGCCAGTAGTATAGGGGGACAGCGAGGGGAGCAGTACTTC. Variable domain in full (rest from reference TRBV19 and TRBJ2-7): DGGITQSPKYLFRKEGQNVTLSCEQNLNHDAMYWYRQDPGQGLRLIYYSQIVNDFQKGDIAEGYSVSREKKESFPLTVTSAQKNPTAFYLCASSIGGQRGEQYFGPGTRLTVT.

V is TRBV11-3 and J is TRBJ2-3, with a weak D call TRBD2 (6 bases). The length of the CDR3 is 14 residues. Germline assignment: CDR1 SGHNT and CDR2 YENEEA. Trimming left V 3 bases short and J 3 bases short, with 10 bases between. The CDR3, as DNA: TGTGCCAGCAGCTTTAGGCGGGGAACAGATACGCAGTATTTT. Its translation: CASSFRRGTDTQYF.

J is TRBJ2-3 and V is TRBV7-2; D is uncertain. The CDR3 sequence is 13 residues long. V was pared by 1 base and J by 6 bases, with 8 bases between. Germline assignment: CDR1 SGHTA and CDR2 FQGNSA. The CDR3 DNA follows: TGTGCCAGCAGCTTAGGGGCCGATGATACGCAGTATTTT. Encoded protein: CASSLGADDTQYF.

For the CDR3, the DNA is TGTGCCAGCAGCGTAGTCGCGGGGGGTGGAGATACGCAGTATTTT. It specifies CASSVVAGGGDTQYF. J is TRBJ2-3 and V is TRBV9; TRBD2 matches at 8 bases. In germline, CDR1 is SGDLS, CDR2 YYNGEE. This CDR3 has 15 residues. Losses at the gene ends were 0 bases for V and 5 bases for J; bases not matched to a gene: 5.

J is TRBJ1-2 and V is TRBV2, with 7 bases fitting TRBD1. CDR1 and CDR2 (germline): SNHLY, FYNNEI. Trimming removed 2 bases from V and 8 bases from J; junction bases left unmatched: 11. CDR3 size: 15 residues. The CDR3 coding sequence is TGTGCCAGCAGTGAAAGCCCGGACAGGCAGAAAGGCTACACCTTC. Amino acid sequence: CASSESPDRQKGYTF.

There are a few counts of this clonotype. The rearrangement uses TRBV7-8 and TRBJ1-1; D unclear. CDR1 and CDR2 from the germline V gene are SGHVS and FQNEAQ. The CDR3 loop spans 14 amino acids. With 3 bases removed from V and 1 base from J, the gap between germline ends came to 9 bases. Here the CDR3 reads CASSLGEGNTEAFF. CDR3 DNA sequence: TGTGCCAGCAGCTTGGGAGAAGGGAACACTGAAGCTTTCTTT.

The table lists this clonotype with many counts. The chain employs TRBV19 and TRBJ1-2, with 9 nucleotides matching TRBD1. Per germline, CDR1 LNHDA and CDR2 SQIVND (reference sequence). J was trimmed by 10 bases and V by 1 base; bases with no gene match: 13. This CDR3 has 16 amino acids. For the CDR3, the DNA is TGTGCCAGTAGTATAGGTCTACAGGGGGCCGCACTGACCTACACCTTC. As protein: CASSIGLQGAALTYTF.

This clonotype was seen ten or more times. This chain uses TRBV28 with TRBJ1-4; D unclear. The CDR3 runs 14 residues. Trimming left V 10 bases short and J 7 bases short, with 19 bases between. From germline, CDR1 is MDHEN and CDR2 SYDVKM. The CDR3, as DNA: TGTGCCATTTCGCCGGGAACCCAGCGTGAAAAACTGTTTTTT. As protein: CAISPGTQREKLFF.

The gene calls are TRBV24-1 and TRBJ2-1; D is perhaps TRBD1 (6 bases). The CDR3 runs to 16 residues. V lost 4 bases to trimming and J lost 3 bases, with 15 bases between them. CDR1 is KGHDR and CDR2 is SFDVKD in the germline V gene. The CDR3 spells CATSDSGTISYNEQFF. CDR3 DNA sequence: TGTGCCACCAGTGACTCCGGGACAATCAGCTACAATGAGCAGTTCTTC.

The V call is TRBV5-5, the J call TRBJ2-7, with D possibly TRBD2 on 7 matching bases. The V gene's germline CDR1 is SGHKS and CDR2 YYEKEE (reference sequence). The V end lost 4 bases, the J end lost 3 bases, and 20 bases lay between the germline ends. This CDR3 spans 16 amino acids. The DNA for the CDR3 is TGTGCCAGCAGCGGCGGACCGGGGGGCGGTTACTACGAGCAGTACTTC. Residues: CASSGGPGGGYYEQYF.

Many counts were recorded for this clonotype. The rearrangement uses TRBV18 and TRBJ1-3; D not certain. V was clipped by 2 bases and J by 8 bases, with 10 bases between them. This CDR3 has 13 residues. CDR1 is KGHSH and CDR2 is LQKENI in the germline V gene. Here the CDR3 reads CASSPMARDTIYF. CDR3 in DNA: TGTGCCAGCTCACCAATGGCTCGGGACACCATATATTTT.

V and J are TRBV25-1 and TRBJ2-5; 8 nucleotides align to TRBD2. Germline values: CDR1 MGHDK, CDR2 SYGVNS. The CDR3 runs to 15 residues. V lost 6 bases, J lost 4 bases, and 10 bases stayed unmatched. The DNA for the CDR3 is TGTGCCAGCAGAAGAGGACTAGCTGAAGGAGAGACCCAGTACTTC. Amino acids: CASRRGLAEGETQYF.

This clonotype was detected once. The CDR3 nucleotides are TGTGCCAGCAGCTTAGACGTGCGGGGTCGCAATTCACCCCTCCACTTT. Translated: CASSLDVRGRNSPLHF. The chain couples TRBV11-2 to TRBJ1-6; no clear D. V was pared by 0 bases and J by 7 bases, with 13 bases between. This CDR3 spans 16 amino acids. Germline CDR1 is SGHAT and CDR2 is FQNNGV.

Written as DNA, the CDR3 is TGTGCCAGCACCTCCCCGAGCAGCCCTACCTCCTACGAGCAGTACTTC. Translating gives CASTSPSSPTSYEQYF. The chain combines TRBV2 with TRBJ2-7; no clear D gene. The germline gives CDR1 SNHLY, CDR2 FYNNEI. The CDR3 contains 16 residues. V lost 7 bases, J lost 0 bases, and 19 bases lay in between.

In its sample, this clonotype was seen once. One end of the junction fails to match germline, which may point to a read error. V and J are TRBV7-7 and TRBJ2-3; D is possibly TRBD1 or TRBD2 (5 bases each). Germline V CDR1 and CDR2: SSHAT, FNYEAQ (reference sequence). The CDR3 has 16 residues. CDR3 amino acids: CASSSTGTASADTQYF. The CDR3 coding sequence is TGTGCTAGCAGCTCCACCGGGACCGCGAGCGCAGATACGCAGTATTTT.

Here the CDR3 DNA reads TGTGCCAGCAGCTTAGATCCAGGCTTTATCAGTGGCTACACCTTC. It yields the protein CASSLDPGFISGYTF. The V gene is TRBV7-9, the J gene TRBJ1-2, with D hard to call. Germline CDR1 reads SEHNR; CDR2 reads FQNEAQ (reference sequence). The CDR3 covers 15 residues. V was shortened by 1 base and J by 7 bases, with 16 bases between the two germline ends.

This clonotype showed up many times. This sequence joins TRBV6-1 and TRBJ1-4; D is uncertain. This CDR3 has 14 amino acids. CDR1 MNHNS and CDR2 SASEGT come from the germline V gene. Trimming shortened V by 0 bases and J by 11 bases, and 13 bases separated the two germline ends. CDR3 DNA: TGTGCCAGCAGTGAAGCTTCCCCGGCCCCCAAACTGTTTTTT. Protein: CASSEASPAPKLFF.

This clonotype was counted only a few times. The rearrangement uses TRBV29-1 and TRBJ1-2, with a weak D call TRBD1 (5 bases). Looked up from germline, CDR1 is SQVTM and CDR2 is ANQGSEA. V was pared by 4 bases and J by 4 bases, with 13 bases between. The CDR3 is 13 residues long. The CDR3 DNA reads as TGCAGCGTTGCGCCCAGGGAGAGCTATGGCTACACCTTC. It encodes CSVAPRESYGYTF. Complete variable domain (other parts from reference TRBV29-1 and TRBJ1-2): SAVISQKPSRDICQRGTSLTIQCQVDSQVTMMFWYRQQPGQSLTLIATANQGSEATYESGFVIDKFPISRPNLTFSTLTVSNMSPEDSSIYLCSVAPRESYGYTFGSGTRLTVV.

This clonotype has a count of ten or more. The chain recombines TRBV11-2 with TRBJ1-2; maybe TRBD1 (5 bases). The CDR3 extends over 12 amino acids. Germline CDR1 reads SGHAT; CDR2 reads FQNNGV. Trimming took 9 bases from V and 4 from J, leaving 12 bases between them. CDR3 sequence: CASRLGAYGYTF. The CDR3 region has the DNA TGTGCCAGTCGGCTTGGGGCCTATGGCTACACCTTC.

This rearrangement joins TRBV10-1 to TRBJ1-5; weak D call: TRBD1 (5 bases). V was clipped by 8 bases and J by 7 bases, with 18 bases between them. The germline V gene encodes CDR1 WNHNN and CDR2 SYGVQD (reference sequence). The CDR3 is made up of 14 amino acids. The CDR3 is CASVRFGGKQPQHF. In DNA, the CDR3 is TGCGCCAGCGTCAGATTCGGGGGTAAACAGCCCCAGCATTTT.